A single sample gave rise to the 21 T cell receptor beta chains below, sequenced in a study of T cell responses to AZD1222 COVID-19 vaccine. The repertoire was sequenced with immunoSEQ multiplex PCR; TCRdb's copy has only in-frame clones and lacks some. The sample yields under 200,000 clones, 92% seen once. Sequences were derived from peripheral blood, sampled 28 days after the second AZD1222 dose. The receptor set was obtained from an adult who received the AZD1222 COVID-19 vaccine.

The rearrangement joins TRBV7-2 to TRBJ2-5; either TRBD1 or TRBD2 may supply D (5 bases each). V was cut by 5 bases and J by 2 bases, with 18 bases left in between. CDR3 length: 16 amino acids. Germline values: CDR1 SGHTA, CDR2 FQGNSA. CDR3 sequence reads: CASSPRGRAGQETQYF. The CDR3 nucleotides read TGTGCCAGCAGCCCCAGAGGGCGGGCAGGGCAAGAGACCCAGTACTTC.

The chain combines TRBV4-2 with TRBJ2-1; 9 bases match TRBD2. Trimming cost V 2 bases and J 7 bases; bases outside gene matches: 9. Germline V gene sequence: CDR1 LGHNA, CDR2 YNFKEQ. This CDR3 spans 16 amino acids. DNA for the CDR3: TGTGCCAGCAGCCAATTAGCGGGAGAATATGGGAATGAGCAGTTCTTC. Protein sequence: CASSQLAGEYGNEQFF.

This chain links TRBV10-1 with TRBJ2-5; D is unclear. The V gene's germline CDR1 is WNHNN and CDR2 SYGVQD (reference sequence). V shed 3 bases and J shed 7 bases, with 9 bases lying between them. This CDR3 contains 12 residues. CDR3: CASSDPSGTQYF. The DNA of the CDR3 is TGCGCCAGCAGTGATCCGTCGGGGACCCAGTACTTC.

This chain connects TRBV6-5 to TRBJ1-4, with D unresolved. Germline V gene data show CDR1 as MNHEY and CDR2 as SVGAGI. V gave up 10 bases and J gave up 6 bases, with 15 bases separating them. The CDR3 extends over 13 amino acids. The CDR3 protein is CATHLPPHEKLFF. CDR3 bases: TGTGCCACTCACCTACCCCCGCATGAAAAACTGTTTTTT.

CDR3 nucleotide sequence: TGCAGTGCTGTCCTCAGAGAGACCCAGTACTTC. Residues: CSAVLRETQYF. V gene TRBV20-1 combines with J gene TRBJ2-5; D is ambiguous. The CDR3 has 11 residues. Deletions cut 5 bases from V and 4 bases from J, with 8 bases between. The germline CDR1 and CDR2 sequences are DFQATT and SNEGSKA (reference sequence).

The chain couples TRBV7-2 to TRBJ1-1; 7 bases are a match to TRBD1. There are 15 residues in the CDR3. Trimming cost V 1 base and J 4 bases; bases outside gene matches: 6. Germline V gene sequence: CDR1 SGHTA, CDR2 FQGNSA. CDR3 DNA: TGTGCCAGCAGCTTAGTGTGGCAGGGGGGCACTGAAGCTTTCTTT. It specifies CASSLVWQGGTEAFF.

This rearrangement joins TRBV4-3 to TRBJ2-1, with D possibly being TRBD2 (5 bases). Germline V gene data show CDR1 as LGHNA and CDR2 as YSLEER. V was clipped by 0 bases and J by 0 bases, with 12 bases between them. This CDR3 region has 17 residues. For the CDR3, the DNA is TGCGCCAGCAGCCAAGATATGGCCGGACTCTCCTACAATGAGCAGTTCTTC. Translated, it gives CASSQDMAGLSYNEQFF.

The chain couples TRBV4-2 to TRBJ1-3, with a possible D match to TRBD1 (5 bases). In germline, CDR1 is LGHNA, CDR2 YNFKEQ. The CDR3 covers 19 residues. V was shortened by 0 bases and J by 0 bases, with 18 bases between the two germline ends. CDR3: CASSQEARQGEDSGNTIYF. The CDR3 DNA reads TGTGCCAGCAGCCAAGAAGCGCGGCAGGGAGAGGACTCTGGAAACACCATATATTTT.

CDR3 in amino acids: CASSENRDYGYTF. CDR3 DNA sequence: TGTGCCAGCAGTGAGAACAGAGACTATGGCTACACCTTC. The gene calls are TRBV2 and TRBJ1-2; D not resolved. This CDR3 contains 13 residues. The V gene lost 3 bases and the J gene lost 3 bases, with 8 bases spanning the gap. Germline CDR1 reads SNHLY; CDR2 reads FYNNEI.

Here the CDR3 reads CASSEQGAQPQHF. As DNA, the CDR3 is TGTGCCAGCAGTGAACAGGGGGCCCAGCCCCAGCATTTT. The chain joins TRBV6-1 to TRBJ1-5; TRBD1 aligns across 8 bases. The germline gives CDR1 MNHNS, CDR2 SASEGT. V shed 2 bases, J shed 7 bases, and the junction held 1 base outside the gene matches. The length of the CDR3 is 13 residues.

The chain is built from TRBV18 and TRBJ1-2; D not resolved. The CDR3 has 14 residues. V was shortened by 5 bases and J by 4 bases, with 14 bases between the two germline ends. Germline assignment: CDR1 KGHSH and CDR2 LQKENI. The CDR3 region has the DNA TGTGCCAGCTCAGGGCCGGGAAACTTCTATGGCTACACCTTC. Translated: CASSGPGNFYGYTF.

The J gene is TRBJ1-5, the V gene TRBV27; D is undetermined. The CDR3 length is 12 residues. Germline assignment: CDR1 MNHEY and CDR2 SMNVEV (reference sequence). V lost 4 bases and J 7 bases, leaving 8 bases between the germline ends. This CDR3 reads CASSSGGQPQHF. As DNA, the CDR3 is TGTGCCAGCAGTTCGGGAGGACAGCCCCAGCATTTT.

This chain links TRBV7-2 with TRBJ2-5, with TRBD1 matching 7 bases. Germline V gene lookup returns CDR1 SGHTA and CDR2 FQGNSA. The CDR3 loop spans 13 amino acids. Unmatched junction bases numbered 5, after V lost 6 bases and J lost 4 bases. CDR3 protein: CASSKRQGETQYF. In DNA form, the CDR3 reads TGTGCCAGCAGTAAACGACAGGGAGAGACCCAGTACTTC.

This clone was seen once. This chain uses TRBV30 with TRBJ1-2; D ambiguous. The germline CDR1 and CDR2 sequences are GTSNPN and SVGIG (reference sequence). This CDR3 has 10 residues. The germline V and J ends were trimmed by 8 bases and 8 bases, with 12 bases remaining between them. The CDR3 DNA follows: TGTGCCGCGGCGTTCGGGGGCTACACCTTC. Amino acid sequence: CAAAFGGYTF. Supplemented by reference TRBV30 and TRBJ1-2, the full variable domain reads SQTIHQWPATLVQPVGSPLSLECTVEGTSNPNLYWYRQAAGRGLQLLFYSVGIGQISSEVPQNLSASRPQDRQFILSSKKLLLSDSGFYLCAAAFGGYTFGSGTRLTVV.

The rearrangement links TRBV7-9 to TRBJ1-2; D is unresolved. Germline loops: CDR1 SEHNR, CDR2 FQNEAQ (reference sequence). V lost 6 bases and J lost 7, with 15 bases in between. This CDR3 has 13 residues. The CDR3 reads CASSSSLFGGYTF. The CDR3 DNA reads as TGTGCCAGCAGTTCCTCACTGTTTGGTGGCTACACCTTC.

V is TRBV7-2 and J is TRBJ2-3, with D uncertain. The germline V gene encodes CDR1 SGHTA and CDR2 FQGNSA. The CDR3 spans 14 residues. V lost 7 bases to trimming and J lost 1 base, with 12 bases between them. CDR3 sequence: CASTPPSGTDTQYF. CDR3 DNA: TGTGCCAGCACCCCTCCTTCGGGCACAGATACGCAGTATTTT.

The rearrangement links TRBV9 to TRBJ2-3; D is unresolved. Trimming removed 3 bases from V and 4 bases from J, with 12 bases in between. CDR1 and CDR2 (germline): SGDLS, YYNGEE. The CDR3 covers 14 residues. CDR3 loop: CASSDGGYSDTQYF. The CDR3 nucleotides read TGTGCCAGCAGCGATGGCGGTTACTCAGATACGCAGTATTTT.

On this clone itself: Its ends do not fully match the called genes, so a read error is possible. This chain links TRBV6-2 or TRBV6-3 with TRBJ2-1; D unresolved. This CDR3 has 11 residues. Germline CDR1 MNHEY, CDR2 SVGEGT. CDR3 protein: CASSSPNKQFF. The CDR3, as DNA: TGTGCCAGCAGTTCGCCCAATAAGCAGTTCTTC.

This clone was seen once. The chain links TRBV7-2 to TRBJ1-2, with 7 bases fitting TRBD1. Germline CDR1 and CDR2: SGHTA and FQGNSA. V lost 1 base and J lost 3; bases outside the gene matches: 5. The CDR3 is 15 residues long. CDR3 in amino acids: CASSLVADRDYGYTF. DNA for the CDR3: TGTGCCAGCAGCTTAGTCGCCGACAGGGACTATGGCTACACCTTC.

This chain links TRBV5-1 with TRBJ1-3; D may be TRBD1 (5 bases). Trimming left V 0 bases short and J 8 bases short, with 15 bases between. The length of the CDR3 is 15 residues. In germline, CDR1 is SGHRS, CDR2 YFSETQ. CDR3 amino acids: CASSLEGQGWDTIYF. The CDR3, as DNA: TGCGCCAGCAGCTTGGAGGGGCAGGGCTGGGACACCATATATTTT.

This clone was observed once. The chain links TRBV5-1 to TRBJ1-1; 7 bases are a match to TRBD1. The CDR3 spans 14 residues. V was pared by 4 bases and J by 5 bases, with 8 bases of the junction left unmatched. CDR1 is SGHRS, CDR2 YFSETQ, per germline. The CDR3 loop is CASSITQGSTEAFF. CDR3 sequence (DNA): TGCGCCAGCAGCATTACACAGGGGAGTACTGAAGCTTTCTTT.